The rows below give T cell receptor beta chains drawn from one sample of a study of Ad26.COV2.S vaccination and SARS-CoV-2 variants. The repertoire was sequenced with immunoSEQ multiplex PCR; TCRdb's copy has only in-frame clones and lacks some. Of about 420,000 clones listed, approximately 90% are singletons. The specimen comprised peripheral blood, sampled in a trial of Ad26.COV2.S vaccine versus placebo. These receptor sequences come from a person aged 18 to 65 who received the Ad26.COV2.S COVID-19 vaccine or a placebo. Both conserved end residues are part of each CDR3. D genes are given only for firm matches. Clone size appears in some rows only: once, few, many, or a class for an expanded clone.

v_call	d_call	clone_size	j_call	cdr3_aa	cdr3_nt
TRBV6-2/TRBV6-3	TRBD2	-	TRBJ2-5	CASSLFGGGAAETQYF	TGTGCCAGCAGTCTTTTCGGCGGGGGGGCCGCGGAGACCCAGTACTTC
TRBV18	-	few	TRBJ2-7	CASSPSGQREQYF	TGTGCCAGCTCACCAAGCGGACAGCGCGAGCAGTACTTC
TRBV6-5	-	-	TRBJ2-7	CASNPREWPYEQYF	TGTGCCAGCAACCCCAGGGAATGGCCCTACGAGCAGTACTTC
TRBV30	TRBD1	few	TRBJ2-3	CAWRPGDRVVDTQYF	TGTGCCTGGAGGCCCGGGGACAGGGTGGTAGATACGCAGTATTTT
TRBV5-6	-	once	TRBJ1-2	CASSQKGGGNYGYTF	TGTGCCAGCAGCCAAAAGGGCGGGGGTAACTATGGCTACACCTTC
TRBV3-1/TRBV3-2	-	-	TRBJ1-2	CASSQDPRSRSYGYTF	TGTGCCAGCAGCCAAGATCCGAGGTCCCGCTCCTATGGCTACACCTTC
TRBV5-6	-	-	TRBJ2-3	CASSLGRARTDTQYF	TGTGCCAGCAGCTTGGGCAGGGCACGCACAGATACGCAGTATTTT
TRBV28	-	-	TRBJ2-1	CASSLGGLGSYNEQFF	TGTGCCAGCAGTTTAGGGGGACTGGGCTCCTACAATGAGCAGTTCTTC
TRBV9	-	-	TRBJ2-2	CASSVQINTGELFF	TGTGCCAGCAGCGTCCAGATTAACACCGGGGAGCTGTTTTTT
TRBV2	TRBD2	-	TRBJ2-3	CASRFASGSLNTQYF	TGTGCCAGCAGATTTGCTAGCGGGTCCCTGAATACGCAGTATTTT
TRBV27	-	-	TRBJ2-6	CASLPYTGSGANVLTF	TGTGCCAGCCTGCCCTACACCGGCTCTGGGGCCAACGTCCTGACTTTC
TRBV28	-	-	TRBJ2-1	CASSPALAGVLNEQFF	TGTGCCAGCAGCCCCGCCTTAGCAGGGGTGTTGAATGAGCAGTTCTTC
TRBV5-1	TRBD1	-	TRBJ2-2	CASSLDRVNTGELFF	TGCGCCAGCAGCCTGGACAGGGTGAACACCGGGGAGCTGTTTTTT
TRBV10-3	-	-	TRBJ2-3	CAIKSWGRFTTQYF	TGTGCCATCAAAAGCTGGGGACGTTTTACTACGCAGTATTTT
TRBV4-2	TRBD2	-	TRBJ2-5	CASSQDGPGLAGGEETQYF	TGTGCCAGCAGCCAAGATGGCCCGGGACTAGCGGGGGGGGAAGAGACCCAGTACTTC
TRBV10-3	-	-	TRBJ2-2	CAIRDPLQGTGELFF	TGTGCCATCCGCGACCCCCTCCAGGGGACCGGGGAGCTGTTTTTT
TRBV11-2	-	once	TRBJ1-4	CASSSVATNEKLFF	TGTGCCAGCAGCTCAGTAGCAACTAATGAAAAACTGTTTTTT
TRBV5-1	-	-	TRBJ1-2	CASSLAVNYGYTF	TGCGCCAGCAGCTTGGCAGTTAACTATGGCTACACCTTC
TRBV3-1/TRBV3-2	-	-	TRBJ1-2	CASSQDLQLYGYTF	TGTGCCAGCAGCCAAGATTTACAGCTCTATGGCTACACCTTC
TRBV19	-	-	TRBJ2-2	CASSWGTRGGELFF	TGTGCCAGTAGTTGGGGGACCCGGGGAGGGGAGCTGTTTTTT
TRBV20-1	TRBD1	-	TRBJ1-5	CSASRTSRGHQPQHF	TGCAGTGCCAGTCGAACGTCCAGGGGGCATCAGCCCCAGCATTTT
TRBV6-2/TRBV6-3	TRBD1	-	TRBJ2-2	CARSRGPGQGANTGELFF	TGTGCCCGCAGTCGGGGGCCGGGACAGGGGGCGAACACCGGGGAGCTGTTTTTT
TRBV27	TRBD1	-	TRBJ2-7	CASSRTGYEQYF	TGTGCCAGCAGCCGGACAGGGTACGAGCAGTACTTC
TRBV30	-	-	TRBJ2-7	CAWSPISNRDPEQYF	TGTGCCTGGAGCCCGATTAGTAACAGAGATCCGGAGCAGTACTTC
TRBV12-5	-	once	TRBJ1-3	CASGLGGGNTIYF	TGTGCTAGTGGTTTGGGAGGCGGAAACACCATATATTTT
TRBV28	-	-	TRBJ1-2	CASSLRVGRDGYTF	TGTGCCAGCAGTTTAAGGGTGGGGAGAGATGGCTACACCTTC
TRBV4-3	-	-	TRBJ2-1	CASSQEKDIEPYNEQFF	TGCGCCAGCAGCCAAGAAAAGGACATCGAACCCTACAATGAGCAGTTCTTC
TRBV11-3	-	-	TRBJ2-5	CASSLDPRGETQYF	TGTGCCAGCAGCTTAGACCCTAGAGGGGAGACCCAGTACTTC
TRBV2	-	-	TRBJ1-6	CASSTRDWGSPLHF	TGTGCCAGCAGTACACGGGACTGGGGATCACCCCTCCACTTT
TRBV27	-	few	TRBJ1-3	CASSLRMHSGNTIYF	TGTGCCAGCAGTTTACGGATGCACTCTGGAAACACCATATATTTT
TRBV7-9	TRBD1	-	TRBJ2-7	CASSRDGTGDYEQYF	TGTGCCAGCAGCCGCGACGGGACAGGAGACTACGAGCAGTACTTC
TRBV2	-	-	TRBJ2-2	CASRTPGELFF	TGTGCCAGCAGGACTCCCGGGGAGCTGTTTTTT
TRBV7-2	TRBD1	-	TRBJ2-5	CASSRDRGAGETQYF	TGTGCCAGCAGCCGGGACAGGGGGGCGGGAGAGACCCAGTACTTC
TRBV21-1	-	once	TRBJ1-1	CASSSRDSQNTEAFF	TGTGCCAGCAGCAGCAGGGACAGCCAGAACACTGAAGCTTTCTTT
TRBV2	-	-	TRBJ2-1	CASWGLNSYNEQFF	TGTGCCAGCTGGGGTCTTAACTCCTACAATGAGCAGTTCTTC
TRBV4-1	-	-	TRBJ2-1	CASSQGGGQFF	TGCGCCAGCAGCCAAGGGGGCGGGCAGTTCTTC
TRBV10-3	-	-	TRBJ1-3	CAISEVTASSGNTIYF	TGTGCCATCAGTGAGGTAACTGCGAGCTCTGGAAACACCATATATTTT
TRBV15	-	-	TRBJ2-2	CATSIGSAGELFF	TGTGCCACCAGTATTGGGTCGGCCGGGGAGCTGTTTTTT
TRBV3-1/TRBV3-2	-	-	TRBJ2-3	CASSLRGDTQYF	TGTGCCAGCAGCCTCAGAGGAGATACGCAGTATTTT
TRBV9	TRBD2	-	TRBJ2-5	CASSVTSGGTPAKETQYF	TGTGCCAGCAGCGTAACTAGCGGGGGGACCCCCGCCAAGGAGACCCAGTACTTC
TRBV3-1/TRBV3-2	TRBD1	-	TRBJ1-6	CASSQRTGYNSPLHF	TGTGCCAGCAGCCAACGGACAGGGTATAATTCACCCCTCCACTTT
TRBV15	TRBD1	-	TRBJ1-1	CATSRGVQGTEAFF	TGTGCCACCAGCAGAGGCGTACAGGGGACTGAAGCTTTCTTT
TRBV4-3	-	-	TRBJ1-3	CASSQATGNGGNTIYF	TGCGCCAGCAGCCAAGCCACAGGGAATGGCGGAAACACCATATATTTT
TRBV6-1	TRBD1	-	TRBJ2-1	CASSEWYRGHNEQFF	TGTGCCAGCAGTGAATGGTACAGGGGGCATAATGAGCAGTTCTTC
TRBV7-2	-	-	TRBJ2-7	CASSLAASSYEQYF	TGTGCCAGCAGCTTAGCCGCTTCATCCTACGAGCAGTACTTC